This T cell receptor beta chain was captured by sequencing in a study of blood T cell repertoires in COVID-19. Only in-frame clones appear in the TCRdb table, and some are missing; sequencing was by immunoSEQ multiplex PCR. The table shows approximately 260,000 clones, with 87% occurring only once. This clone turned up a few times. The source material was peripheral blood. The sequence was collected from a man aged 55 to 69 who had recovered from COVID-19.

The CDR3 reads CASRSRSGGSPLHF. The CDR3 DNA is TGTGCCAGCAGATCTCGTTCGGGGGGTTCACCCCTCCACTTT. This chain links TRBV28 with TRBJ1-6; tentative D call: TRBD1 (5 bases). Trimming took off 6 bases at V and 9 bases at J, with 15 bases between the two ends. Germline values: CDR1 MDHEN, CDR2 SYDVKM. CDR3 length: 14 amino acids.